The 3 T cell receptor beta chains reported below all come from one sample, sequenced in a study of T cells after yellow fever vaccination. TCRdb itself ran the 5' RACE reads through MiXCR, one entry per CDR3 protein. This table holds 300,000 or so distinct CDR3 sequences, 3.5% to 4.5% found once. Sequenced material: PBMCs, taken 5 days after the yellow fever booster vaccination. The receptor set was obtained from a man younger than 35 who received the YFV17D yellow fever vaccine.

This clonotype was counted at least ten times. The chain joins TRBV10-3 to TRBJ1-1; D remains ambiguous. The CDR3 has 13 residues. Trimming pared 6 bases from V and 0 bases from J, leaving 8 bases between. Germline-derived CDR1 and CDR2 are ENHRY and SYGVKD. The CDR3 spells CAIRETLNTEAFF. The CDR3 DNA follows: TGTGCCATCAGAGAGACACTGAACACTGAAGCTTTCTTT.

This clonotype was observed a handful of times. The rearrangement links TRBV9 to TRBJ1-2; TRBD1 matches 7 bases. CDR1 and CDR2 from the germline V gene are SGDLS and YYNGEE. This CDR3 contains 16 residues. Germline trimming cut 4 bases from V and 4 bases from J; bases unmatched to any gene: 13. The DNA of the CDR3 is TGTGCCAGCAGCCCAGGAGAGGGGGCGTCGGTCTATGGCTACACCTTC. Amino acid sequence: CASSPGEGASVYGYTF.

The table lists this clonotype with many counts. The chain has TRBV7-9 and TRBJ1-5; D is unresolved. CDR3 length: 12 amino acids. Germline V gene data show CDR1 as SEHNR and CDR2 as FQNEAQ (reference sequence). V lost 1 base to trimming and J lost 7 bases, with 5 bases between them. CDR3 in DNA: TGTGCCAGCAGCTTAGAAGGACAGCCCCAGCATTTT. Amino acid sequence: CASSLEGQPQHF.